This record concerns one T cell receptor beta chain sequence. The entry originates in a study of control samples from healthy donors and cancer patients. Germline V gives CDR1 LGHNA, CDR2 YSLEER. Trimming took off 3 bases at V and 6 bases at J, with 15 bases between the two ends. The CDR3 is made up of 15 amino acids. TCRdb keeps only in-frame clones here, not all; method: immunoSEQ multiplex PCR. The sample includes 150,000 or so clones, roughly 94% of them seen just once. The sequenced sample was PBMCs. The receptor's source is a man aged 60 to 75 with colorectal cancer. The genes are TRBV4-3 and TRBJ2-1; D is undetermined. This CDR3 is CASSQEEARINEQFF. The CDR3 DNA follows: TGCGCCAGCAGCCAGGAAGAGGCCAGAATCAATGAGCAGTTCTTC.